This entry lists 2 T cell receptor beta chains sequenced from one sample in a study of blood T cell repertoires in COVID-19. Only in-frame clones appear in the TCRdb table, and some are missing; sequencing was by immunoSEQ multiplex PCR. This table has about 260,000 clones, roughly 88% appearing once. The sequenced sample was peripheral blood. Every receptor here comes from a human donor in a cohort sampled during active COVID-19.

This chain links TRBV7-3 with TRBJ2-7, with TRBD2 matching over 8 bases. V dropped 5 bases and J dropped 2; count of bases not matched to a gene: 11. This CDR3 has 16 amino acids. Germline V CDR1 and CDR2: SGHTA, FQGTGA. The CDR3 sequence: CASSPTGGGGTYEQYF. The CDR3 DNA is TGTGCCAGCAGCCCGACCGGGGGGGGCGGAACCTACGAGCAGTACTTC.

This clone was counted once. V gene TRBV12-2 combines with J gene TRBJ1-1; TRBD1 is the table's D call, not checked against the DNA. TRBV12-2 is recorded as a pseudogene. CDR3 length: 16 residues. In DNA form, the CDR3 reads TGTGCAAGTCGCTTAGGAGGGGACAGGGCTAACACTGAAGCTTTCTTT. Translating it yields CASRLGGDRANTEAFF.